This T cell receptor beta chain derives from a study of T cells in narcolepsy. Study-wide results and caveats: Autoreactive HCRT-specific and TRIB2-specific clonotypes were marked in same-patient CSF-versus-blood CD4+ comparisons. Reportedly, autoreactive clonotypes were serially detected in patients' blood but not controls'.

This clone was detected only once. What it recognizes is unknown. The protocol was immunoSEQ multiplex PCR, while the TCRdb copy is restricted to in-frame clones and leaves out a portion. The repertoire includes roughly 20,000 clones, 80% to 85% of them detected once, and approximately 1.6% sits in the top ten. Trimming took off 7 bases at V and 4 bases at J, with 8 bases between the two ends. CDR3 length equals 12 residues. Germline V gene sequence: CDR1 MRHNA, CDR2 SNTAGT. Sequenced material: memory (CD45RA-) CD4+ T cells from blood. The rearrangement uses TRBV6-4 and TRBJ1-5; D uncertain. The source of this sequence is a human donor in good health. CDR3 DNA: TGTGCCAGCAAACCGACGAATCAGCCCCAGCATTTT. Its translation: CASKPTNQPQHF.